This TCR beta chain is drawn from a study of blood T cell repertoires in COVID-19. Study summary: The United States, Italy and Spain provided the acute and convalescent COVID-19 samples. PBMCs, B-cell-depleted T cells, or T cells provided the cDNA or gDNA that made up the material.

The CDR3 runs 11 residues. V shed 4 bases, J shed 15 bases, and the junction held 3 bases outside the gene matches. Germline lookup yields CDR1 LGHDT and CDR2 YNNKEL (reference sequence). Per the original data handling: Estimation of nucleated cell counts was performed using reference gene primer amplification. The repertoire was sequenced with immunoSEQ multiplex PCR; TCRdb's copy has only in-frame clones and lacks some. That table furnishes V, J and clone size, whereas the DNA furnished D and trimming. The sample consists of 30,000 to 35,000 clones, approximately 88% of them appearing once. Input material: peripheral blood. The chain has TRBV3-1 (or the pseudogene TRBV3-2) and TRBJ1-4; 9 bases are shared with TRBD1. This TCR came from a man in his sixties with active COVID-19. CDR3 in amino acids: CASSRGQGVFF. In nucleotides, the CDR3 is TGTGCCAGCAGCCGGGGACAGGGTGTGTTTTTT.